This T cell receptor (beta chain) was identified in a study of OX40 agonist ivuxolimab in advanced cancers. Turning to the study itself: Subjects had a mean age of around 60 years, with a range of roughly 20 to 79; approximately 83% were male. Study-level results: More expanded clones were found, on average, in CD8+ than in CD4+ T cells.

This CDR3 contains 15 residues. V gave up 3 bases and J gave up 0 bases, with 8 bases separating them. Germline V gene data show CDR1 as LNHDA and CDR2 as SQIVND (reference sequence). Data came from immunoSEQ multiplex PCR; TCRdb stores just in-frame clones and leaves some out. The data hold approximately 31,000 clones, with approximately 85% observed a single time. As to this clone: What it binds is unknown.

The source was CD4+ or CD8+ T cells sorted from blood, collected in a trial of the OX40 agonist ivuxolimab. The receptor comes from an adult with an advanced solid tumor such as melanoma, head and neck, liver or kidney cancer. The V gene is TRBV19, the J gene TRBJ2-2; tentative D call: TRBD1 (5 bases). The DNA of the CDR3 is TGTGCCAGTAGTATGGTAGGGGCGAACACCGGGGAGCTGTTTTTT. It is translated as CASSMVGANTGELFF.